This TCR beta chain derives from a study of blood T cell repertoires in COVID-19 (dated by TCRdb to 2018 to 2020). Regarding the study in general: Samples from collaborators originated in the United States, Italy and Spain and spanned both the acute and convalescent phases of COVID-19. The prospective study material was composed of cDNA or gDNA derived from T cells, B-cell-depleted T cells, or PBMCs. Deeply sampled blood TCRbeta repertoires from subjects exposed to, actively infected with, or recovered from COVID-19 were included in the dataset. The repertoires were released in a freely available public database intended as a resource for research on the immune response to SARS-CoV-2. Samples came from the ongoing ImmuneRACE study (first 160 participants) plus 1,254 subjects from 6 global collaborators. Nearly every sample came with metadata listing a de-identified subject ID, COVID-19 status, age in years and sex. HLA class I and class II types, where available, came from metadata supplied by the sample provider rather than from assay-based typing.

The investigation overall reported the following: Clinical and demographic metadata were provided uncurated, with the amount varying by source and participant.

To note about this clone: Its binding antigen is unknown. No much larger clonotype is one base removed from it; base qualities were not supplied.

TCRbeta CDR3 regions were amplified from genomic DNA using the immunoSEQ Assay, a bias-controlled multiplex PCR. The original methods were these. Nucleated cell counts per sample were estimated from amplification of reference gene primers within the assay. To quantify the absolute abundance of each unique TCRbeta CDR3 rearrangement, sequence reads were collapsed and filtered. For each sample, productive Simpson clonality was calculated as the square root of Simpson's diversity index across productive rearrangements. Drawn from immuneACCESS, this table holds only the in-frame rearrangements with V and J called that TCRdb kept. Clones are partly lost; checked studies trace under half to an unresolved V gene and leave the rest unexplained. V, J and clone size are those of that table, while D and trimming were read from the DNA. Across this sample there are 150,000 to 200,000 clones, with around 79% seen only once. 9.5% to 12% of the sample is held by the ten biggest clonotypes.

Participants in the prospective study were aged about 18 to 90 years, lived in under 30 United States geographic areas, and enrolled through a virtual design. Cohort assignment in the prospective study relied on participant-reported clinical history from a screening survey and a study questionnaire. ImmuneRACE Cohort 3 recovered participants were defined by two consecutive negative NP/OP PCR tests, healthcare professional clearance, or symptom resolution. In the prospective study, mobile phlebotomists collected whole blood, serum and a nasopharyngeal or oropharyngeal swab from each participant. Additional blood draws and questionnaires over a 2-month period could optionally be provided by prospective study participants. Blood samples from the prospective study were shipped frozen or at room temperature prior to DNA extraction. As encoded in the germline V gene, CDR1 is SGDLS while CDR2 is YYNGEE. V loses 3 bases of germline sequence and J loses 0 bases, and the interval between the two ends is 11 bases. Taken from cysteine to phenylalanine, the CDR3 has 15 residues. Just the 45-base CDR3 DNA is kept, in frame starting at base 1.

The rearrangement combines TRBV9 with TRBJ2-3; the D region possibly corresponds to TRBD1 (6 bases align). Sequencing used PBMCs or T cells enriched from blood (not recorded which). The sequence derives from a man between 50 and 59 years old who had recovered from COVID-19. The DNA reads as follows: TGTGCCAGCAGCGCCAGACAGGCTAGCACAGATACGCAGTATTTT. This codes for CASSARQASTDTQYF.